A single sample is the source of the 22 T cell receptor beta chains below, sequenced in a study of naive and memory T cell subsets listed by TCRdb under 2017. Library method: UMI-ligation and nested PCR. Instrument used: Illumina MiSeq. To cover both TRBC1 and TRBC2, the beta constant-region primer consisted of an equimolar mix of two oligonucleotides. TCRdb reran the public reads through fastp at Q25 and MiXCR, keeping productive beta chains. Each entry is one CDR3 protein sequence, shown with its most common DNA and genes. Within this sample are roughly 98,000 distinct CDR3 sequences, with 6% to 7.5% of them counted one time only. Of the sample, around 1.5% falls within the top ten clones. Sequenced material: central memory CD4+ T cells from blood. In the paper's terms, the cell subset or site label means: central memory, CD45RA- CD27+. The receptors were sampled from a human donor in good health.

The chain has TRBV3-1 and TRBJ2-7; possible D gene TRBD1, 6 bases. Germline CDR1 and CDR2: LGHDT and YNNKEL (reference sequence). V lost 3 bases to trimming and J lost 6 bases, with 15 bases between them. The CDR3 runs 14 residues. DNA of the CDR3: TGTGCCAGCAGCCACGACCTCAGGGGATCCGAGCAGTACTTC. Residues: CASSHDLRGSEQYF.

This clonotype occurred many times. This chain connects TRBV7-3 to TRBJ1-2; D is unresolved. Germline V gene lookup returns CDR1 SGHTA and CDR2 FQGTGA. The CDR3 consists of 14 residues. Trimming shortened V by 5 bases and J by 6 bases, and 16 bases separated the two germline ends. The CDR3 loop is CASSPTGGLNGYTF. CDR3 coding DNA: TGTGCCAGCAGCCCCACTGGAGGACTGAATGGCTACACCTTC.

This clonotype was counted many times. The V call is TRBV27, the J call TRBJ1-2, with D possibly being TRBD1 (6 bases). Trimming removed 7 bases at V and 0 bases at J, with 18 bases between. CDR3 length equals 16 residues. In germline, CDR1 is MNHEY, CDR2 SMNVEV (reference sequence). Here the CDR3 reads CASKLLRTDPNYGYTF. The CDR3, as DNA: TGTGCCAGCAAGTTGCTTCGGACAGACCCTAACTATGGCTACACCTTC.

This clonotype was seen a handful of times. This chain connects TRBV4-3 to TRBJ2-3; 8 nucleotides line up with TRBD2. The CDR3 covers 17 residues. CDR1 is LGHNA, CDR2 YSLEER, per germline. The J segment lost 2 bases and the V segment lost 0 bases, leaving 7 bases of the junction unmatched. The chain's CDR3 is CASSQDLLAGPTDTQYF. The CDR3 DNA sequence: TGCGCCAGCAGCCAAGATCTGCTAGCGGGCCCCACAGATACGCAGTATTTT.

The chain links TRBV9 to TRBJ2-6; D is ambiguous. V lost 0 bases and J 0 bases, leaving 1 base between the germline ends. Germline CDR1 is SGDLS and CDR2 is YYNGEE. CDR3 length: 14 residues. The CDR3, as DNA: TGTGCCAGCAGCGTAGACTCTGGGGCCAACGTCCTGACTTTC. Translation gives CASSVDSGANVLTF.

As regards this clonotype: A much larger clone differs by one base, so this may be a read error. This chain uses TRBV18 with TRBJ2-7; 9 bases agree with TRBD2. The J call is doubtful: the DNA matches TRBJ2-1 better. Germline V gene data show CDR1 as KGHSH and CDR2 as LQKENI. This CDR3 is built from 15 residues. CDR3 bases: TGTGCCAGCTCACCAGTCCTAGCGGGAACAAACGAGCAGTTCTTC. It yields the protein CASSPVLAGTNEQFF.

This clonotype was counted ten times or more. The CDR3 protein is CSAPGGRGALGSPLHF. CDR3 sequence (DNA): TGCAGTGCTCCTGGGGGTCGGGGGGCATTGGGTTCACCCCTCCACTTT. The rearrangement links TRBV20-1 to TRBJ1-6, with a possible D match to TRBD1 (6 bases). The V gene lost 5 bases and the J gene lost 9 bases, with 23 bases spanning the gap. The V gene's germline CDR1 is DFQATT and CDR2 SNEGSKA (reference sequence). This CDR3 comprises 16 residues.

Note on this clonotype: A much larger clone differs from this one at a single base, so this may be a read error. The genes are TRBV10-3 and TRBJ1-5, with D possibly TRBD1 on 5 matching bases. CDR1 is ENHRY and CDR2 is SYGVKD in the germline V gene. Trimming pared 6 bases from V and 5 bases from J, leaving 11 bases between. This CDR3 contains 13 residues. The CDR3 protein is CAIRDMSDQPQHF. DNA of the CDR3: TGTGCCATCAGGGACATGAGTGATCAGCCCCAGCATTTT.

The chain combines TRBV6-5 with TRBJ2-2; D gene unclear. Germline lookup yields CDR1 MNHEY and CDR2 SVGAGI. V was trimmed by 4 bases and J by 6 bases, leaving 6 bases between them. The CDR3 consists of 12 residues. CDR3: CASSSRAGELFF. CDR3 nucleotides: TGTGCCAGCAGTTCTCGGGCCGGGGAGCTGTTTTTT.

The chain links TRBV12-3 or TRBV12-4 to TRBJ2-2; 8 positions agree with TRBD1. The ends lost 4 bases at V and 6 bases at J; junction bases unmatched: 4. The length of the CDR3 is 14 residues. The CDR3 nucleotides read TGTGCCAGCAGTTCCATACAGGGGGCCGGGGAGCTGTTTTTT. Translating gives CASSSIQGAGELFF.

The chain couples TRBV7-6 to TRBJ2-3; 7 nucleotides agree with TRBD2. With V trimmed by 1 base and J by 2 bases, 9 bases remained unmatched. Germline assignment: CDR1 SGHVS and CDR2 FNYEAQ. The CDR3 contains 17 residues. CDR3 in amino acids: CASSLGVLAVATDTQYF. Written as DNA, the CDR3 is TGTGCCAGCAGCTTAGGGGTGCTAGCGGTAGCCACAGATACGCAGTATTTT.

The chain employs TRBV23-1 and TRBJ1-5, with no clear D. TRBV23-1 is an open reading frame whose function is uncertain. The CDR3 extends over 15 amino acids. V dropped 0 bases and J dropped 0 bases, with 6 bases sitting between them. The CDR3 reads CASSQSGDSNQPQHF. The DNA of the CDR3 is TGCGCCAGCAGTCAATCGGGCGATAGCAATCAGCCCCAGCATTTT.

In its sample, this clonotype was seen many times. The chain uses TRBV9 and TRBJ2-7; D ambiguous. Per germline, CDR1 SGDLS and CDR2 YYNGEE. Between the trimmed V and J ends, which lost 0 bases and 2 bases, there was a span of 9 bases. The CDR3 extends over 14 amino acids. The CDR3 DNA follows: TGTGCCAGCAGCGTAGCCAATCGGCCCTACGAGCAGTACTTC. Encoded protein: CASSVANRPYEQYF.

This clonotype showed up many times. V is TRBV28 and J is TRBJ2-7; D remains unclear. Between the trimmed V and J ends, which lost 2 bases and 9 bases, there was a span of 17 bases. Germline values: CDR1 MDHEN, CDR2 SYDVKM. There are 14 residues in the CDR3. CDR3 DNA: TGTGCCAGCAGTTTAGCAGAGTGGCAGCGCGGGCAGTACTTC. Translating gives CASSLAEWQRGQYF.

The rearrangement links TRBV20-1 to TRBJ2-7; tentatively, D is TRBD1 or TRBD2 (5 bases each). V dropped 3 bases and J dropped 3 bases, with 12 bases sitting between them. The CDR3 loop spans 13 amino acids. Germline CDR1 reads DFQATT; CDR2 reads SNEGSKA (reference sequence). CDR3 residues: CSARRGPIYEQYF. The CDR3 DNA reads TGCAGTGCTAGGAGGGGACCGATCTACGAGCAGTACTTC.

This clonotype has at least ten counts. V and J are TRBV18 and TRBJ1-3, with unresolved D. Trimming cost V 3 bases and J 0 bases, with 9 bases left between them. This CDR3 has 15 amino acids. In germline, CDR1 is KGHSH, CDR2 LQKENI. The CDR3 loop reads CASSPDLHSGNTIYF. CDR3 nucleotide sequence: TGTGCCAGCTCACCCGACCTTCACTCTGGAAACACCATATATTTT.

This clonotype came up many times. CDR3 loop: CASSYEVYEQYF. CDR3 bases: TGTGCCAGCAGCTACGAGGTCTACGAGCAGTACTTC. V and J are TRBV7-9 and TRBJ2-7; no clear D. CDR3 length equals 12 residues. V lost 4 bases and J 3 bases, leaving 7 bases between the germline ends. Germline V gene lookup returns CDR1 SEHNR and CDR2 FQNEAQ (reference sequence).

V gene TRBV14 combines with J gene TRBJ2-1; 8 bases fit TRBD1. The length of the CDR3 is 16 residues. Germline loops: CDR1 SGHDN, CDR2 FVKESK. The V and J ends lost 3 bases and 4 bases, in that order; junction bases with no gene match: 8. The CDR3 spells CASSHGSRDRYNEQFF. The CDR3 region has the DNA TGTGCCAGCAGCCATGGCAGCCGGGACAGGTACAATGAGCAGTTCTTC.

This clonotype was recorded at least ten times. The chain joins TRBV28 to TRBJ1-1; TRBD1 aligns across 8 bases. This CDR3 comprises 15 residues. The V gene's germline CDR1 is MDHEN and CDR2 SYDVKM. The V gene end was trimmed by 3 bases and the J gene end by 0 bases; junction bases not matched to a gene: 3. The CDR3 loop is CASSLDRAMNTEAFF. The CDR3 coding sequence is TGTGCCAGCAGTTTGGACAGGGCAATGAACACTGAAGCTTTCTTT.

This clonotype was recorded at least ten times. V usage is TRBV4-3 and J usage is TRBJ1-2; TRBD1 is a possible D gene (6 bases). V gave up 1 base and J gave up 7 bases, with 13 bases separating them. This CDR3 contains 14 residues. CDR1 is LGHNA and CDR2 is YSLEER in the germline V gene. The CDR3 loop reads CASSQVGGGLGYTF. The CDR3 DNA is TGCGCCAGCAGCCAAGTGGGGGGGGGGCTTGGCTACACCTTC.

This clonotype was detected many times. The rearrangement joins TRBV6-2 or TRBV6-3 to TRBJ2-1; D call uncertain. CDR1 is MNHEY, CDR2 SVGEGT, per germline. The CDR3 length is 13 residues. The V gene lost 6 bases and the J gene lost 3 bases, with 9 bases spanning the gap. CDR3 region: CASSHPNYNEQFF. CDR3 nucleotides: TGTGCCAGCAGCCATCCAAACTACAATGAGCAGTTCTTC.

This clonotype was observed at least ten times. The V call is TRBV18, the J call TRBJ1-1, with D perhaps matching TRBD1 (5 bases). This CDR3 contains 12 residues. Germline V lookup: CDR1 KGHSH, CDR2 LQKENI. Trimming took 6 bases from V and 1 from J, leaving 6 bases between them. As DNA, the CDR3 is TGTGCCAGCTCGAGGGGGAACACTGAAGCTTTCTTT. Translated, it gives CASSRGNTEAFF.